The sequence of this T cell receptor (beta chain) was determined in a study of blood T cell repertoires in COVID-19 (TCRdb year 2020). In terms of the full investigation: Samples covering the acute and convalescent phases of COVID-19 were provided by collaborators in the United States, Italy and Spain. The prospective study material was composed of cDNA or gDNA derived from T cells, B-cell-depleted T cells, or PBMCs. Where available, HLA class I and class II types were taken from metadata supplied by the sample provider and were not determined by assay-based typing. A freely available public database, intended as a resource for researchers studying the immune response to SARS-CoV-2, is where the repertoires were released. The sample metadata nearly always contained a de-identified subject ID, COVID-19 status, age in years and sex. Samples were obtained from the ongoing ImmuneRACE study (first 160 participants) and from some 1,300 subjects provided by 6 global collaborators. The dataset comprised deeply sampled blood TCRbeta repertoires from subjects exposed to, actively infected with, or recovered from COVID-19. Findings and caveats that apply to the study as a whole: How much clinical and demographic metadata was included differed by source and by participant, and the metadata was provided uncurated.

About this clone itself: This clone's antigen is unknown. Qualities for individual bases were not recorded, and no much larger clone is one base off.

Collaborating institutions collected whole blood in K2EDTA tubes following their own protocols. For TCRbeta analysis, collaborators shipped samples in one of three forms: frozen whole blood, isolated PBMCs, or DNA extracted from either of those sample types. The junction shows trimming of 2 bases on V and 8 bases on J, plus 16 bases between the germline ends. The CDR1 and CDR2 encoded by the germline V gene are MNHEY and SVGAGI. The CDR3, from cysteine to phenylalanine, totals 15 residues. The retained sequence is limited to the CDR3, 45 bases, with the frame set at the first base. TCRbeta CDR3 regions were amplified from genomic DNA by means of the immunoSEQ Assay, a bias-controlled multiplex PCR. As for how the authors treated the data: The number of nucleated cells in each sample was estimated from the amplification of reference gene primers within the assay. To quantify the absolute abundance of each unique TCRbeta CDR3 rearrangement, sequence reads were collapsed and filtered. For each sample, productive Simpson clonality was calculated by taking the square root of Simpson's diversity index across productive rearrangements. TCRdb took this table from immuneACCESS and kept in-frame rearrangements with V and J called. Such tables lack part of the clones; where checked against another copy, unresolved V genes explain under half of the gap, and the rest is unexplained. That table supplies the V and J calls and clone size; D and trimming were determined from the DNA. Present in this sample are about 300,000 clones, 85% to 90% of which were seen just once. The ten largest clones capture 1.3% of the sample.

This receptor chain uses TRBV6-5 and TRBJ2-1; the D region possibly corresponds to TRBD1 (6 bases align). This clonotype was obtained from a man in his sixties or seventies with acute or convalescent COVID-19. The material sequenced was peripheral blood. The CDR3 protein sequence reads: CASSYVEGRGHEQFF. The nucleotide sequence is TGTGCCAGCAGTTACGTAGAGGGCAGGGGTCATGAGCAGTTCTTC.